What follows is one T cell receptor beta chain and its context. This specimen comes from a study of T cell changes during pregnancy in multiple sclerosis. Produced via immunoSEQ multiplex PCR; TCRdb's table is partial and in-frame only. Of 70,000 to 95,000 clones listed, around 93% were seen once; the top ten hold 3.5% to 4.5%. The CDR3 loop spans 15 amino acids. V was trimmed by 5 bases and J by 8 bases, leaving 18 bases between them. From germline, CDR1 is SEHNR and CDR2 FQNEAQ (reference sequence). The sequence was obtained from a female donor with multiple sclerosis, enrolled in a pregnancy study. This chain connects TRBV7-9 to TRBJ1-4, with D possibly being TRBD1 (5 bases). Sequences were derived from peripheral blood, sampled in the first trimester of pregnancy. The CDR3: CASSSQTELPEKLFF. The CDR3 bases are TGTGCCAGCAGCAGTCAGACAGAGCTGCCAGAAAAACTGTTTTTT.